This passage covers 30 T cell receptor beta chains from one sample sequenced in a study of OX40 agonist ivuxolimab in advanced cancers. Data came from immunoSEQ multiplex PCR; TCRdb stores just in-frame clones and leaves some out. The sample lists under 85,000 clones; about 83% were seen once. The specimen was CD4+ or CD8+ T cells sorted from blood, collected in a trial of the OX40 agonist ivuxolimab. These receptors all stem from an adult with an advanced solid tumor such as melanoma, head and neck, liver or kidney cancer.

This sequence joins TRBV7-9 and TRBJ1-1; perhaps TRBD1 as D (5 bases). Germline assignment: CDR1 SEHNR and CDR2 FQNEAQ (reference sequence). With 6 bases removed from V and 4 bases from J, the gap between germline ends came to 12 bases. The CDR3 sequence is 13 residues long. The CDR3 is CASREGLPTEAFF. CDR3 DNA sequence: TGTGCCAGCAGAGAGGGGCTTCCCACTGAAGCTTTCTTT.

The V and J genes are TRBV19 and TRBJ1-2, with TRBD1 identical over 7 bases. With 4 bases clipped from V and 1 base from J, the junction kept 6 bases outside the gene matches. Germline assignment: CDR1 LNHDA and CDR2 SQIVND (reference sequence). The CDR3 totals 15 residues. The CDR3 is CASSTPTGYNYGYTF. The CDR3 nucleotides are TGTGCCAGTAGTACGCCGACAGGGTATAACTATGGCTACACCTTC.

The gene calls are TRBV6-1 and TRBJ1-1; D possibly corresponds to TRBD1 (5 bases). V was pared by 7 bases and J by 8 bases, with 14 bases between. CDR3 length equals 12 residues. Germline CDR1 MNHNS, CDR2 SASEGT. The chain's CDR3 is CASTRWYREAFF. The CDR3 nucleotides are TGTGCCAGCACCCGCTGGTACAGGGAAGCTTTCTTT.

This clone was found once. The chain links TRBV7-3 to TRBJ2-1; perhaps TRBD1 as D (6 bases). There are 13 residues in the CDR3. The germline CDR1 and CDR2 sequences are SGHTA and FQGTGA. Trimming took off 1 base at V and 10 bases at J, with 11 bases between the two ends. The CDR3 sequence: CASSLNRDREQFF. The DNA for the CDR3 is TGTGCCAGCAGCTTAAATCGCGACAGGGAGCAGTTCTTC. Supplemented by reference TRBV7-3 and TRBJ2-1, the full variable domain reads GAGVSQTPSNKVTEKGKYVELRCDPISGHTALYWYRQSLGQGPEFLIYFQGTGAADDSGLPNDRFFAVRPEGSVSTLKIQRTERGDSAVYLCASSLNRDREQFFGPGTRLTVL.

This sequence joins TRBV20-1 and TRBJ1-1; D call uncertain. The CDR3 contains 11 residues. V was clipped by 0 bases and J by 2 bases, with 1 base between them. Germline-derived CDR1 and CDR2 are DFQATT and SNEGSKA (reference sequence). Written as DNA, the CDR3 is TGCAGTGCTAGAGATAACACTGAAGCTTTCTTT. Amino acid sequence: CSARDNTEAFF.

The chain joins TRBV5-6 to TRBJ2-2; 7 bases agree with TRBD2. This CDR3 has 13 amino acids. Trimming removed 7 bases from V and 6 bases from J; junction bases left unmatched: 6. CDR1 SGHDT and CDR2 YYEEEE come from the germline V gene. CDR3 coding DNA: TGTGCCAGCCGGCGGGGAGGGGCCGGGGAGCTGTTTTTT. Its protein product is CASRRGGAGELFF. The full variable domain, completed using reference TRBV5-6 and TRBJ2-2, is DAGVTQSPTHLIKTRGQQVTLRCSPKSGHDTVSWYQQALGQGPQFIFQYYEEEERQRGNFPDRFSGHQFPNYSSELNVNALLLGDSALYLCASRRGGAGELFFGEGSRLTVL.

V gene TRBV9 combines with J gene TRBJ2-5, with 7 bases aligning to TRBD1. V gave up 3 bases and J gave up 5 bases; unmatched junction bases: 7. Looked up from germline, CDR1 is SGDLS and CDR2 is YYNGEE. The CDR3 runs 14 residues. This chain's CDR3 is CASSASPRGETQYF. The CDR3 DNA sequence: TGTGCCAGCAGCGCTAGCCCCAGGGGGGAGACCCAGTACTTC.

This clone was recorded only once. The rearrangement links TRBV11-2 to TRBJ1-1; D is uncertain. The V end was cut by 2 bases, the J end by 1 base, with 5 bases between. Germline assignment: CDR1 SGHAT and CDR2 FQNNGV. The CDR3 is made up of 13 amino acids. CDR3 residues: CASSLFENTEAFF. The CDR3, as DNA: TGTGCCAGCAGCTTATTTGAGAACACTGAAGCTTTCTTT.

The V call is TRBV7-2, the J call TRBJ1-1; no reliable D call. CDR1 is SGHTA, CDR2 FQGNSA, per germline. This CDR3 region has 13 residues. The germline V and J ends were trimmed by 0 bases and 4 bases, with 6 bases remaining between them. In nucleotides, the CDR3 is TGTGCCAGCAGCTTAGCAGGGATCACTGAAGCTTTCTTT. Its protein product is CASSLAGITEAFF.

This clone was detected once. This rearrangement joins TRBV9 to TRBJ1-5; 11 nucleotides align to TRBD1. The germline V gene encodes CDR1 SGDLS and CDR2 YYNGEE. J gave up 1 base and V 4 bases, and 4 bases lay outside the gene matches. This CDR3 contains 16 residues. CDR3 nucleotide sequence: TGTGCCAGCAGCCCTGGGGACAGGGGGAGCAATCAGCCCCAGCATTTT. Amino acid sequence: CASSPGDRGSNQPQHF.

The chain uses TRBV19 and TRBJ2-4; maybe TRBD1 (6 bases). The V end lost 4 bases, the J end lost 0 bases, and 16 bases lay between the germline ends. CDR1 is LNHDA, CDR2 SQIVND, per germline (reference sequence). The CDR3 is 17 amino acids. Here the CDR3 DNA reads TGTGCCAGTAGTACCCAAGGACAGAGAGTAGCCAAAAACATTCAGTACTTC. The encoded protein is CASSTQGQRVAKNIQYF.

CDR3 sequence: CASSLAVTSYEQYF. The CDR3 bases are TGCGCCAGCAGCTTGGCTGTTACTTCGTACGAGCAGTACTTC. The chain uses TRBV5-1 and TRBJ2-7; D is undetermined. V lost 0 bases and J lost 4, with 11 bases in between. This CDR3 contains 14 residues. Germline CDR1 reads SGHRS; CDR2 reads YFSETQ.

The V call is TRBV10-3, the J call TRBJ1-2; 8 nucleotides line up with TRBD1. Per germline, CDR1 ENHRY and CDR2 SYGVKD. The CDR3 length is 17 residues. V was clipped by 3 bases and J by 3 bases; unmatched bases: 12. In DNA, the CDR3 is TGTGCCATCAGTGAAGCAGGACAGGGAAAAGAATACTATGGCTACACCTTC. Its protein is CAISEAGQGKEYYGYTF.

The chain couples TRBV5-1 to TRBJ2-1; maybe TRBD2 (5 bases). V was cut by 3 bases and J by 4 bases, with 17 bases left in between. The CDR3 has 16 amino acids. CDR1 is SGHRS and CDR2 is YFSETQ in the germline V gene. The DNA of the CDR3 is TGCGCCAGCAGCTGGGCGGGTGGCGGAACTTACAATGAGCAGTTCTTC. This sequence encodes CASSWAGGGTYNEQFF.

The rearrangement uses TRBV19 and TRBJ2-1, with 7 bases fitting TRBD1. V was pared by 9 bases and J by 3 bases, with 8 bases of the junction left unmatched. This CDR3 spans 14 amino acids. CDR1 and CDR2 from the germline V gene are LNHDA and SQIVND (reference sequence). The CDR3, as DNA: TGTGCCAGCCGGGACAGCGGAGTCTACAATGAGCAGTTCTTC. The encoded protein is CASRDSGVYNEQFF.

The CDR3 loop is CASRVGGSSYEQYF. The CDR3 nucleotides read TGTGCCAGCAGGGTTGGGGGGAGCTCCTACGAGCAGTACTTC. This chain connects TRBV11-2 to TRBJ2-7; possibly TRBD2 for D (6 bases). This CDR3 spans 14 amino acids. With 6 bases removed from V and 0 bases from J, the gap between germline ends came to 12 bases. Germline V gene lookup returns CDR1 SGHAT and CDR2 FQNNGV.

CDR3 nucleotide sequence: TGTGCCAGCAGCTTGGCCGCTCAGGGAAGTACCTACGAGCAGTACTTC. Its protein product is CASSLAAQGSTYEQYF. The genes are TRBV5-4 and TRBJ2-7; maybe TRBD1 (5 bases). From germline, CDR1 is SGHNT and CDR2 YYREEE (reference sequence). V was trimmed by 0 bases and J by 2 bases, leaving 15 bases between them. The CDR3 runs 16 residues.

This clone appeared a single time. CDR3 residues: CASSYRGQGSGGYTF. The CDR3 coding sequence is TGTGCCAGCAGTTACCGGGGACAGGGGAGCGGGGGCTACACCTTC. The rearrangement links TRBV6-5 to TRBJ1-2, with 10 bases identical to TRBD1. This CDR3 has 15 residues. After removal of 2 bases from V and 8 bases from J, the junction contained 8 bases not matched to a gene. The germline V gene has CDR1 MNHEY and CDR2 SVGAGI.

The gene calls are TRBV7-2 and TRBJ1-6; D uncertain. Looked up from germline, CDR1 is SGHTA and CDR2 is FQGNSA. CDR3 size: 16 residues. The V and J ends lost 1 base and 6 bases respectively, with 13 bases between them. The CDR3 region is CASSLVSSDLNSPLHF. The CDR3 region has the DNA TGTGCCAGCAGCTTAGTTAGTTCAGACCTTAATTCACCCCTCCACTTT.

V and J are TRBV7-9 and TRBJ1-1; TRBD1 matches 8 bases. CDR3 length: 16 amino acids. V lost 6 bases, J lost 5 bases, and 14 bases stayed unmatched. Germline V gene sequence: CDR1 SEHNR, CDR2 FQNEAQ (reference sequence). The CDR3 here is CASSSFRGRGGTEAFF. CDR3 coding DNA: TGTGCCAGCAGTTCTTTCAGGGGGCGCGGAGGAACTGAAGCTTTCTTT. The full variable domain, its missing parts supplied by reference TRBV7-9 and TRBJ1-1, is DTGVSQNPRHKITKRGQNVTFRCDPISEHNRLYWYRQTLGQGPEFLTYFQNEAQLEKSRLLSDRFSAERPKGSFSTLEIQRTEQGDSAMYLCASSSFRGRGGTEAFFGQGTRLTVV.

In regard to this clone: The sample has other DNA sequences that encode this CDR3 too. The chain joins TRBV29-1 to TRBJ1-2, with 12 bases that match TRBD1. Germline V gene lookup returns CDR1 SQVTM and CDR2 ANQGSEA. V was clipped by 7 bases and J by 7 bases; unmatched bases: 13. The CDR3 extends over 15 amino acids. For the CDR3, the DNA is TGCAGCGCACTACCGAAGGGGACAGGGGGCGGTGGCTACACCTTC. As protein: CSALPKGTGGGGYTF.

The V gene is TRBV2, the J gene TRBJ2-6; TRBD2 is a possible D gene (7 bases). This CDR3 region has 16 residues. Germline values: CDR1 SNHLY, CDR2 FYNNEI. The V end was cut by 3 bases, the J end by 3 bases, with 12 bases between. The CDR3 here is CASSEGGAGGANVLTF. The CDR3 DNA follows: TGTGCCAGCAGTGAGGGGGGGGCTGGTGGGGCCAACGTCCTGACTTTC.

V usage is TRBV5-4 and J usage is TRBJ2-1, with unresolved D. Trimming pared 3 bases from V and 5 bases from J, leaving 9 bases between. This CDR3 is 13 amino acids long. Germline CDR1 SGHNT, CDR2 YYREEE (reference sequence). CDR3 region: CASSYDSNNEQFF. The DNA of the CDR3 is TGTGCCAGCAGCTACGACTCTAACAATGAGCAGTTCTTC.

The rearrangement uses TRBV15 and TRBJ1-5; 9 bases agree with TRBD1. The CDR3 sequence is 18 residues long. CDR1 is LNHNV and CDR2 is YYDKDF in the germline V gene (reference sequence). The V gene end was trimmed by 5 bases and the J gene end by 1 base; junction bases not matched to a gene: 12. The CDR3 protein is CATSPGQGTWWSNQPQHF. In nucleotides, the CDR3 is TGTGCCACCAGCCCGGGACAGGGCACGTGGTGGAGCAATCAGCCCCAGCATTTT.

The rearrangement links TRBV19 to TRBJ2-7; D may be TRBD2 (6 bases). Per the germline V gene, CDR1 is LNHDA and CDR2 is SQIVND (reference sequence). The CDR3 length is 12 residues. V shed 5 bases and J shed 7 bases, with 12 bases lying between them. CDR3 in amino acids: CASSYGGIEQYF. The CDR3 DNA follows: TGTGCCAGTAGTTATGGGGGGATTGAGCAGTACTTC.

The DNA for the CDR3 is TGCGCCAGCAGCCCTATACGGGAAGTGTATGGCTACACCTTC. Translated, it gives CASSPIREVYGYTF. The chain uses TRBV4-3 and TRBJ1-2; D gene unclear. The length of the CDR3 is 14 residues. Germline assignment: CDR1 LGHNA and CDR2 YSLEER. V was pared by 4 bases and J by 5 bases, with 14 bases between.

The chain has TRBV6-4 and TRBJ1-6; possible D gene TRBD1, 5 bases. Trimming took 6 bases from V and 7 from J, leaving 13 bases between them. In germline, CDR1 is MRHNA, CDR2 SNTAGT. CDR3 length: 14 residues. CDR3 bases: TGTGCCAGCAGAGAGGGGAACGGGAATTCACCCCTCCACTTT. The encoded protein is CASREGNGNSPLHF.

The genes are TRBV18 and TRBJ2-7; a weak D match, TRBD1 (6 bases). In germline, CDR1 is KGHSH, CDR2 LQKENI. This CDR3 comprises 12 residues. V was pared by 2 bases and J by 6 bases, with 8 bases between. The CDR3 sequence is CASSPGTREQYF. The CDR3 DNA is TGTGCCAGCTCACCAGGGACACGCGAGCAGTACTTC.

The rearrangement links TRBV7-9 to TRBJ1-3; a weak D match, TRBD1 (5 bases). Trimming removed 2 bases from V and 0 bases from J, with 11 bases in between. This CDR3 is 16 amino acids long. Per the germline V gene, CDR1 is SEHNR and CDR2 is FQNEAQ (reference sequence). CDR3 DNA sequence: TGTGCCAGCAGCTTATTCGGGGGGAGCTCTGGAAACACCATATATTTT. Its protein is CASSLFGGSSGNTIYF.

The rearrangement links TRBV7-9 to TRBJ2-1, with TRBD2 matching 8 bases. J gave up 3 bases and V 7 bases, and 11 bases lay outside the gene matches. Germline values: CDR1 SEHNR, CDR2 FQNEAQ (reference sequence). This CDR3 contains 16 residues. In DNA, the CDR3 is TGTGCCAGCACCTTCCGGGAGGGTACCTTCTACAATGAGCAGTTCTTC. It translates to CASTFREGTFYNEQFF.